This T cell receptor (beta chain) emerged from a study of blood T cell repertoires in COVID-19. Overall study context: Samples of COVID-19 (acute and convalescent) were obtained from the United States, Italy and Spain. From T cells, B-cell-depleted T cells, or PBMCs came the material, which was cDNA or gDNA.

V lost 8 bases, J lost 5 bases, and 7 bases stayed unmatched. Looked up from germline, CDR1 is SGHTA and CDR2 is FQGTGA. This CDR3 spans 15 amino acids. As processed by the authors: Amplification from reference gene primers served as the basis for estimated nucleated cell counts. Libraries were prepared by immunoSEQ multiplex PCR; TCRdb keeps only in-frame clonotypes and omits some of them. The DNA gave D and trimming, while V, J and clone size come from that table. The table includes over 110,000 clones, over 70% detected once. Sequencing was performed on peripheral blood. The chain is built from TRBV7-3 and TRBJ2-2, with 11 nucleotides matching TRBD1. This sequence originates from a man aged 70 or older who had recovered from COVID-19. The CDR3 bases are TGTGCCAGCCGCCTGGGACAGGGGGGGACCGGGGAGCTGTTTTTT. Translated, it gives CASRLGQGGTGELFF.